The 24 T cell receptor beta chains below all came from one sample that was sequenced in a study of blood T cells in healthy people across ages. A second PCR, run for about 6 to 12 cycles, used a sample-barcoded 5' primer plus a J-beta primer mix. Each CDR3 protein gets one entry after TCRdb re-called the 5' RACE reads with MiXCR. The data show 600,000 to 850,000 distinct CDR3 sequences, with 20% to 25% seen just once and roughly 9% held by the top ten. The same sample was also used in a study of T cells of mothers and their children.

What was sequenced was blood. These receptors were obtained from a boy between 5 and 17 years old in good health.

The chain recombines TRBV12-3 or TRBV12-4 with TRBJ1-4; 7 bases are shared with TRBD1. Germline trimming cut 1 base from V and 7 bases from J; bases unmatched to any gene: 6. This CDR3 is 15 amino acids long. For the CDR3, the DNA is TGTGCCAGCAGTTTAGACAGAAACAGGGGTGAAAAACTGTTTTTT. Amino acids: CASSLDRNRGEKLFF.

The V and J genes are TRBV5-1 and TRBJ2-1, with 12 bases fitting TRBD2. Germline V gene sequence: CDR1 SGHRS, CDR2 YFSETQ. The V and J ends lost 0 bases and 6 bases, in that order; junction bases with no gene match: 16. The CDR3 has 20 residues. DNA of the CDR3: TGCGCCAGCAGCTTGGGACTAGCGGGAGCGGGAGAGGTCGTCTGCAATGAGCAGTTCTTC. Translated, it gives CASSLGLAGAGEVVCNEQFF. The full variable domain, rest sourced from reference TRBV5-1 and TRBJ2-1, is KAGVTQTPRYLIKTRGQQVTLSCSPISGHRSVSWYQQTPGQGLQFLFEYFSETQRNKGNFPGRFSGRQFSNSRSEMNVSTLELGDSALYLCASSLGLAGAGEVVCNEQFFGPGTRLTVL.

A few counts support this clonotype. J is TRBJ2-7 and V is TRBV7-9; tentatively, D is TRBD1 or TRBD2 (5 bases each). Judging by the DNA end, TRBJ2-1 fits better; the J call may be wrong. The CDR3 sequence is 16 residues long. The germline V gene has CDR1 SEHNR and CDR2 FQNEAQ (reference sequence). The CDR3 sequence: CASSLVIAGTNNEQFF. In nucleotides, the CDR3 is TGTGCCAGCAGCTTAGTAATTGCAGGGACGAACAATGAGCAGTTCTTC.

The genes are TRBV5-6 and TRBJ1-2; D call uncertain. Germline V gene lookup returns CDR1 SGHDT and CDR2 YYEEEE. V lost 0 bases to trimming and J lost 4 bases, with 13 bases between them. The CDR3 runs 15 residues. CDR3 sequence reads: CASSLDRADPYGYTF. The CDR3 nucleotides read TGTGCCAGCAGCTTGGATCGCGCAGACCCCTATGGCTACACCTTC.

The V and J genes are TRBV6-2 or TRBV6-3 and TRBJ2-5, with 13 bases that match TRBD2. Trimming removed 5 bases from V and 10 bases from J; junction bases left unmatched: 4. The V gene's germline CDR1 is MNHEY and CDR2 SVGEGT. This CDR3 comprises 13 residues. The CDR3 spells CASSQGLAGLQYF. The CDR3 bases are TGTGCCAGCAGTCAGGGACTAGCGGGGCTCCAGTACTTC.

V gene TRBV19 combines with J gene TRBJ2-1; D possibly corresponds to TRBD2 (5 bases). The germline V and J ends were trimmed by 1 base and 10 bases, with 11 bases remaining between them. Per the germline V gene, CDR1 is LNHDA and CDR2 is SQIVND (reference sequence). The CDR3 has 13 amino acids. The CDR3 nucleotides are TGTGCCAGTAGTATAGCGGAAAGGGAGGAGCAGTTCTTC. Translated: CASSIAEREEQFF.

The rearrangement links TRBV5-1 to TRBJ2-7, with D perhaps TRBD1 or TRBD2 (6 bases each). Trimming removed 0 bases at V and 6 bases at J, with 16 bases between. This CDR3 is built from 15 residues. The V gene's germline CDR1 is SGHRS and CDR2 YFSETQ. The CDR3 loop reads CASSLVLTGAREQYF. The CDR3 DNA follows: TGCGCCAGCAGCTTGGTTCTGACGGGGGCGCGCGAGCAGTACTTC.

Only a few counts were recorded for this clonotype. V is TRBV6-1 and J is TRBJ1-5; 7 bases are a match to TRBD1. The trim removed 2 bases at V and 6 bases at J, leaving 7 bases unmatched. From germline, CDR1 is MNHNS and CDR2 SASEGT. The CDR3 consists of 15 residues. The CDR3 coding sequence is TGTGCCAGCAGTGAATGGGACAGTGGGTCTCAGCCCCAGCATTTT. This sequence encodes CASSEWDSGSQPQHF.

The chain joins TRBV5-5 to TRBJ2-5; TRBD1 aligns across 7 bases. This CDR3 is 15 amino acids long. J gave up 5 bases and V 0 bases, and 7 bases lay outside the gene matches. Germline V gene lookup returns CDR1 SGHKS and CDR2 YYEKEE (reference sequence). CDR3 in amino acids: CASSLGDRADETQYF. For the CDR3, the DNA is TGTGCCAGCAGCTTGGGCGACAGGGCGGATGAGACCCAGTACTTC.

This clonotype has only a few counts. V usage is TRBV6-1 and J usage is TRBJ2-5, with TRBD2 matching 15 bases. The V gene end was trimmed by 10 bases and the J gene end by 5 bases; junction bases not matched to a gene: 14. The CDR3 covers 17 residues. The germline gives CDR1 MNHNS, CDR2 SASEGT. The CDR3, as DNA: TGTGCCACCTCACTGGGTGGACTAGCGGGAGGGTTGGAGACCCAGTACTTC. Amino acids: CATSLGGLAGGLETQYF.

The V and J genes are TRBV7-9 and TRBJ1-1, with D unresolved. CDR1 SEHNR and CDR2 FQNEAQ come from the germline V gene (reference sequence). The CDR3 consists of 15 residues. Trimming shortened V by 3 bases and J by 2 bases, and 13 bases separated the two germline ends. CDR3 coding DNA: TGTGCCAGCAGCTTGGCACGCCTGGGTAACACTGAAGCTTTCTTT. It specifies CASSLARLGNTEAFF.

This clonotype was seen only a few times. The chain uses TRBV6-6 and TRBJ2-4, with D maybe TRBD1 (6 bases). V gave up 5 bases and J gave up 8 bases, with 13 bases separating them. This CDR3 is built from 13 residues. The V gene's germline CDR1 is MNHNY and CDR2 SVGAGI (reference sequence). CDR3 in amino acids: CASSVRGPYIQYF. The CDR3, as DNA: TGTGCCAGCAGTGTCAGGGGTCCGTACATTCAGTACTTC.

Here the CDR3 DNA reads TGCAGCGTATCTCCCGGGACAGGGGGCTTCGGCGAGCAGTACTTC. It is translated as CSVSPGTGGFGEQYF. The gene calls are TRBV29-1 and TRBJ2-7; 12 nucleotides match TRBD1. The germline gives CDR1 SQVTM, CDR2 ANQGSEA. V shed 6 bases, J shed 6 bases, and the junction held 12 bases outside the gene matches. CDR3 length equals 15 residues.

The rearrangement links TRBV7-2 to TRBJ1-1, with D perhaps TRBD1 (6 bases). Trimming left V 2 bases short and J 4 bases short, with 11 bases between. The CDR3 covers 14 residues. Germline assignment: CDR1 SGHTA and CDR2 FQGNSA. The DNA of the CDR3 is TGTGCCAGCAGCTTAATACAGGGCGGCACTGAAGCTTTCTTT. Translating it yields CASSLIQGGTEAFF.

The J gene is TRBJ2-5, the V gene TRBV20-1; D is perhaps TRBD1 (6 bases). The J call may be in error: the DNA end matches TRBJ2-7 better. The germline V gene encodes CDR1 DFQATT and CDR2 SNEGSKA (reference sequence). The CDR3 totals 14 residues. CDR3 sequence: CSAFPRGLSYEQYF. For the CDR3, the DNA is TGCAGTGCTTTCCCCAGGGGATTATCCTACGAGCAGTACTTC.

The sample holds a few counts of this clonotype. The germline gene is not matched at one end of the junction; a read error may be the cause. CDR3 residues: CANSMVGGGAETQYF. The CDR3 bases are TGTGCCAACAGCATGGTGGGTGGTGGAGCGGAGACCCAGTACTTC. This chain links TRBV7-3 with TRBJ2-5; D is undetermined. CDR1 and CDR2 from the germline V gene are SGHTA and FQGTGA. The CDR3 has 15 amino acids.

This clonotype was seen once. This chain links TRBV12-3 or TRBV12-4 with TRBJ2-3, with TRBD1 as a possible D gene (6 bases). This CDR3 spans 14 amino acids. Between the trimmed V and J ends, which lost 10 bases and 1 base, there was a span of 15 bases. For the CDR3, the DNA is TGTGCCACCAGGGTGGGGGCGCGCACAGATACGCAGTATTTT. The encoded protein is CATRVGARTDTQYF.

This clonotype was observed a few times. The J gene is TRBJ2-1, the V gene TRBV20-1; D gene unclear. Deletions cut 0 bases from V and 3 bases from J, with 9 bases between. CDR3 length: 14 residues. Germline V gene lookup returns CDR1 DFQATT and CDR2 SNEGSKA (reference sequence). CDR3 nucleotides: TGCAGTGCTAGAGATCGACGGATCTACAATGAGCAGTTCTTC. It specifies CSARDRRIYNEQFF.

This clonotype was observed a few times. The rearrangement uses TRBV20-1 and TRBJ2-6; D remains unclear. V was trimmed by 5 bases and J by 4 bases, leaving 12 bases between them. The CDR3 is 14 amino acids. The V gene's germline CDR1 is DFQATT and CDR2 SNEGSKA (reference sequence). CDR3 region: CSAVHRVGANVLTF. The DNA of the CDR3 is TGCAGTGCTGTGCACAGAGTCGGGGCCAACGTCCTGACTTTC.

The V call is TRBV4-1, the J call TRBJ2-7, with 9 bases matching TRBD2. V lost 0 bases to trimming and J lost 6 bases; unmatched junction nucleotides: 12. The V gene's germline CDR1 is MGHRA and CDR2 YSYEKL. CDR3 length: 17 amino acids. CDR3 sequence reads: CASSQEGEAGGDLEQYF. The CDR3 DNA is TGCGCCAGCAGCCAAGAGGGGGAAGCGGGAGGAGATCTCGAGCAGTACTTC.

This chain uses TRBV13 with TRBJ1-3, with no clear D. CDR1 is PRHDT and CDR2 is FYEKMQ in the germline V gene (reference sequence). V lost 0 bases and J lost 4, with 10 bases in between. The CDR3 is 15 residues long. The CDR3 sequence is CASSLGSAPGNTIYF. Written as DNA, the CDR3 is TGTGCCAGCAGCTTAGGATCGGCGCCCGGAAACACCATATATTTT.

The chain combines TRBV7-9 with TRBJ2-5; D call uncertain. The J call is uncertain, as TRBJ2-7 better fits the DNA end. Germline assignment: CDR1 SEHNR and CDR2 FQNEAQ (reference sequence). This CDR3 is built from 15 residues. The CDR3 reads CASSFLETSSYEQYF. The CDR3 DNA sequence: TGTGCCAGCAGCTTCCTCGAGACCTCCTCCTACGAGCAGTACTTC.

This clonotype appeared a few times. The rearrangement uses TRBV29-1 and TRBJ2-7; no firm D call. The germline CDR1 and CDR2 sequences are SQVTM and ANQGSEA. This CDR3 is 13 amino acids long. Trimming pared 4 bases from V and 3 bases from J, leaving 13 bases between. In DNA form, the CDR3 reads TGCAGCGTTGCTCCGCGCCAATACTACGAGCAGTACTTC. It encodes CSVAPRQYYEQYF.

There are many counts of this clonotype. V is TRBV5-1 and J is TRBJ2-5, with TRBD1 identical over 8 bases. Trimming at V came to 1 base and at J to 2 bases, leaving 7 bases not matched to a gene. The CDR3 covers 16 residues. The germline gives CDR1 SGHRS, CDR2 YFSETQ. CDR3 bases: TGCGCCAGCAGCTTGCAGGGGGCCAAAGCTCAAGAGACCCAGTACTTC. Amino acid sequence: CASSLQGAKAQETQYF. The complete variable domain, with remaining parts taken from reference TRBV5-1 and TRBJ2-5, reads KAGVTQTPRYLIKTRGQQVTLSCSPISGHRSVSWYQQTPGQGLQFLFEYFSETQRNKGNFPGRFSGRQFSNSRSEMNVSTLELGDSALYLCASSLQGAKAQETQYFGPGTRLLVL.